The sequence of this TCR beta chain was determined in a study of regulatory T cells in long-lasting Graves disease. Study conclusions and caveats: Persistent Graves' patients showed reduced TCR diversity versus newly diagnosed patients.

Building of the TCR beta libraries involved iRepertoire HTBI primers and Arm-PCR of CDR3 regions. In TCRdb, the multiplex PCR reads were re-called with MiXCR into one record per CDR3 protein. The table has some 370,000 distinct CDR3 sequences, around 21% seen once. V lost 5 bases to trimming and J lost 0 bases, with 14 bases between them. The CDR3 consists of 17 residues. Notes on this clonotype: The antigen is unknown. This may stem from a read error, because a much larger clone lies one nucleotide away.

The time point was: persistent/refractory GD, antithyroid drugs over 5 years with positive TRAb. Researchers made the TCR library from RNA that was extracted from PBMCs. Sample: peripheral blood mononuclear cells (PBMCs), taken when the disease was refractory, from a patient treated with antithyroid drugs. The TCR originated in a female donor with Graves disease. The chain carries TRBV12-3 or TRBV12-4 and TRBJ2-6, with D uncertain. The CDR3 loop is CASSRGALGSGANVLTF. The CDR3 DNA reads as TGTGCCAGCAGTCGCGGCGCGCTTGGCTCTGGGGCCAACGTCCTGACTTTC.